Listed below are T cell receptor beta chains from one sample, sequenced in a study of vaccination and CD4 T cells after COVID-19. TCRdb re-analysed the PCR reads in MiXCR, keeping a single row per CDR3 protein. The sample includes more than 9,000 distinct CDR3 sequences, 45% to 50% of them seen just once. For these receptors, no antigen is known. Sequencing was performed on CD4+ T cells from blood, cultured in vitro. Receptors originate from a human donor who had recovered from COVID-19. CDR3s include the opening cysteine and the closing phenylalanine or tryptophan. The order of the fields is V gene, J gene, D gene, clone size, CDR3 DNA, CDR3 protein. The D gene is left open where the match is weak. Clone size is shown for a subset of rows, as once, few, many or a class of expanded clone.

TRBV19	TRBJ2-7	-	-	TGTGCCAGTAGTTCAAGGGGGGGGGCAGAAGGCGAGCAGTACTTC	CASSSRGGAEGEQYF
TRBV6-2/TRBV6-3	TRBJ1-1	-	-	TGTGCCAGCGGCAAGGATTGGAACACTGAAGCTTTCTTT	CASGKDWNTEAFF
TRBV6-1	TRBJ1-1	-	-	TGTGCCAGCAGTCGACCAGGGGTTGAAGCTTTCTTT	CASSRPGVEAFF
TRBV14	TRBJ2-7	-	-	TGTGCCAGCGGGACCCCCCCGCGCCACGAGCAGTACTTC	CASGTPPRHEQYF
TRBV4-3	TRBJ1-1	-	-	TGCGCCAGCAGCCAGGATAACAGGGAGGCTGAAGCTTTCTTT	CASSQDNREAEAFF
TRBV5-1	TRBJ2-1	-	-	TGCGCCAGCAGCTTGAATACAGGCTCCTACAATGAGCAGTTCTTC	CASSLNTGSYNEQFF
TRBV7-2	TRBJ2-4	-	few	TGTGCCAGCAGCGTAGAGCCGGGGAGAGGAGACATTCAGTACTTC	CASSVEPGRGDIQYF
TRBV29-1	TRBJ2-5	TRBD1	-	TGCAGCATTGGACAGGGTCAGGAGACCCAGTACTTC	CSIGQGQETQYF
TRBV27	TRBJ2-5	-	-	TGTGCCAGCAGTACAGGTTTTGGAGAGACCCAGTACTTC	CASSTGFGETQYF
TRBV20-1	TRBJ1-2	TRBD1	few	TGCAGTGCTGAGCCGGGACAGGCCATTAACTATGGCTACACCTTC	CSAEPGQAINYGYTF
TRBV5-1	TRBJ2-3	-	-	TGCGCCAGCAGCTTGGCCCTCACCCCAGATACGCAGTATTTT	CASSLALTPDTQYF
TRBV6-2/TRBV6-3	TRBJ2-7	TRBD1	-	TGTGCCAGCACCGATCCCGGGACAGGGTGGAGGCAGTACTTC	CASTDPGTGWRQYF
TRBV18	TRBJ1-1	-	-	TGTGCCAGCTCTCGACTACAGGAGAACACTGAAGCTTTCTTT	CASSRLQENTEAFF
TRBV6-1	TRBJ1-2	TRBD1	-	TGTGCCAGCAGAAGCGGCGGGACAGCGGGGGTCTATGGCTACACCTTC	CASRSGGTAGVYGYTF
TRBV7-2	TRBJ2-5	TRBD1	few	TGTGCCAGCAGCGGCCGGGACAGGTACCAAGAGACCCAGTACTTC	CASSGRDRYQETQYF
TRBV27	TRBJ2-7	-	-	TGTGCCAGCAGTTATACGGGACTCTGGGGGTCCGAGCAGTACTTC	CASSYTGLWGSEQYF
TRBV7-9	TRBJ2-5	-	once	TGTGCCAGCAGCTTGGAGCACGGGACCCAGTACTTC	CASSLEHGTQYF
TRBV7-9	TRBJ2-3	TRBD1	few	TGTGCCAGCAGCTCCCAGGACAGGGGGGCGCAGTATTTT	CASSSQDRGAQYF
TRBV11-2	TRBJ1-1	TRBD1	few	TGTGCCAGCAGCTTAAAATTCGGGACAGTGAACACTGAAGCTTTCTTT	CASSLKFGTVNTEAFF
TRBV7-2	TRBJ2-4	-	few	TGTGCCAGCAGTCAGGGCCCATTAAACATTCAGTACTTC	CASSQGPLNIQYF
TRBV28	TRBJ1-1	TRBD1	-	TGTGCCAGCAAACTTTATTCTCCGCGGGACAGGGGAAATAGGAACACTGAAGCTTTCTTT	CASKLYSPRDRGNRNTEAFF
TRBV7-3	TRBJ2-7	TRBD1	-	TGTGCCAGCAGCCCCTCCGGACAGGGCAGCGAGCAGTACTTC	CASSPSGQGSEQYF
TRBV20-1	TRBJ2-7	-	-	TGCAGTGCTAGCGGAACCTACGAGCAGTACTTC	CSASGTYEQYF
TRBV27	TRBJ1-5	-	-	TGTGCCAGCAGTCCCGGGGACAGCAATCAGCCCCAGCATTTT	CASSPGDSNQPQHF
TRBV7-2	TRBJ2-7	TRBD1	few	TGTGCCAGCAGCTTGACACCGGGACAGGGTTACGAGCAGTACTTC	CASSLTPGQGYEQYF
TRBV11-2	TRBJ2-7	-	-	TGTGCCAGCAGCTTATCCCCTTCGGGACAAGCCTACGAGCAGTACTTC	CASSLSPSGQAYEQYF